This is a list of T cell receptor beta chains from one sample in a study of long-term antiretroviral therapy in people with HIV. Sequencing used immunoSEQ multiplex PCR; TCRdb keeps in-frame clones, though not all of them. Among approximately 15,000 clones, 75% to 85% were seen once, and the ten largest hold around a quarter. Sequencing used unsorted PBMCs, obtained 3.1 years after starting antiretroviral therapy. All receptors derive from a man in his forties with HIV. Both conserved end residues are part of each CDR3. The order of the fields is J gene, V gene, D gene, clone size, CDR3 protein, CDR3 DNA. D genes are given only for firm matches. Clone size is shown for a subset of rows, as once, few, many or a class of expanded clone.

>TRBJ1-6|TRBV9|.|.
CASSVGEGPYNSPLHF
TGTGCCAGCAGCGTAGGCGAGGGTCCCTATAATTCACCCCTCCACTTT
>TRBJ1-1|TRBV11-2|.|.
CASSSLMNTEAFF
TGTGCCAGCAGCTCCCTTATGAACACTGAAGCTTTCTTT
>TRBJ2-5|TRBV7-2|.|.
CASSSNAGSLQETQYF
TGTGCCAGCAGCTCAAACGCCGGCAGCCTTCAAGAGACCCAGTACTTC
>TRBJ1-4|TRBV11-3|.|.
CASSLGPGQGHEKLFF
TGTGCCAGCAGCTTAGGCCCAGGACAAGGGCATGAAAAACTGTTTTTT
>TRBJ1-1|TRBV27|TRBD1|once
CASRRRGQGNTEAFF
TGTGCCAGCCGTCGGCGGGGACAGGGAAACACTGAAGCTTTCTTT
>TRBJ1-6|TRBV6-4|TRBD1|.
CASRSTGVDSPLHF
TGTGCCAGCAGGTCGACAGGGGTGGATTCACCCCTCCACTTT
>TRBJ1-1|TRBV6-5|.|.
CASSSQGMSTEAFF
TGTGCCAGCAGTTCTCAGGGGATGAGCACTGAAGCTTTCTTT
>TRBJ1-1|TRBV13|.|medium-sized
CASSLTDGLNTEAFF
TGTGCCAGCAGCCTAACCGACGGCCTGAACACTGAAGCTTTCTTT
>TRBJ1-5|TRBV27|TRBD1|.
CASSLSTGGINQPQHF
TGTGCCAGCAGTTTATCAACAGGGGGCATCAATCAGCCCCAGCATTTT
>TRBJ1-4|TRBV6-1|.|.
CASSDGAVNEKLFF
TGTGCCAGCAGTGACGGGGCGGTGAATGAAAAACTGTTTTTT
>TRBJ1-3|TRBV18|.|.
CASSLGHSSGNTIYF
TGTGCCAGCTCACTGGGGCACTCCTCTGGAAACACCATATATTTT
>TRBJ2-2|TRBV29-1|TRBD2|.
CSVEGTSGGLTGELFF
TGCAGCGTTGAAGGGACTAGCGGGGGGCTTACCGGGGAGCTGTTTTTT
>TRBJ1-5|TRBV19|.|.
CATFDPGSNQPQHF
TGTGCCACTTTTGACCCCGGCTCCAATCAGCCCCAGCATTTT
>TRBJ2-7|TRBV29-1|.|.
CSVENQGAEQYF
TGCAGCGTTGAAAATCAGGGTGCCGAGCAGTACTTC
>TRBJ1-1|TRBV30|.|.
CAWSGSRGTEAFF
TGTGCCTGGAGCGGGTCCCGGGGCACTGAAGCTTTCTTT
>TRBJ2-1|TRBV7-9|.|.
CASSLGAYNEQFF
TGTGCCAGCAGCTTAGGGGCCTACAATGAGCAGTTCTTC
>TRBJ2-7|TRBV4-1|.|few
CASSQADLGDEQYF
TGCGCCAGCAGCCAAGCTGACCTAGGGGACGAGCAGTACTTC
>TRBJ1-5|TRBV18|.|.
CASSPELGQPQHF
TGTGCCAGCTCACCAGAGTTGGGTCAGCCCCAGCATTTT
>TRBJ2-2|TRBV13|.|.
CASSLRVEGELFF
TGTGCCAGCAGCCTCAGGGTGGAGGGGGAGCTGTTTTTT
>TRBJ1-4|TRBV5-1|TRBD1|large
CASSFGTGNEKLFF
TGCGCCAGCAGCTTCGGGACAGGGAACGAAAAACTGTTTTTT
>TRBJ1-5|TRBV18|TRBD1|.
CASSPNDRGNQPQHF
TGTGCCAGCTCGCCTAATGACAGGGGCAATCAGCCCCAGCATTTT
>TRBJ1-2|TRBV5-5|.|.
CASSAQDYGYTF
TGTGCCAGCAGCGCACAGGACTATGGCTACACCTTC
>TRBJ1-1|TRBV7-3|.|.
CASSLWAGEAEAFF
TGTGCCAGCAGCTTATGGGCGGGGGAAGCTGAAGCTTTCTTT
>TRBJ2-7|TRBV7-3|.|.
CASSLMGGESDEQYF
TGTGCCAGCAGCTTAATGGGTGGGGAGTCAGACGAGCAGTACTTC
>TRBJ2-7|TRBV10-3|.|.
CAIITDGYSYEQYF
TGTGCCATCATAACGGACGGTTACTCCTACGAGCAGTACTTC
>TRBJ1-2|TRBV7-3|TRBD1|few
CASSLSGGDGYTF
TGTGCCAGCAGCTTATCAGGGGGCGATGGCTACACCTTC
>TRBJ2-2|TRBV25-1|.|.
CASSDLNKRKLFF
TGTGCCAGCAGTGATTTAAATAAACGGAAGCTGTTTTTT
>TRBJ1-1|TRBV27|.|.
CASSLYGAIGTEAFF
TGTGCCAGCAGTTTATACGGGGCGATCGGCACTGAAGCTTTCTTT
>TRBJ1-6|TRBV27|.|few
CASSWDNGYNSPLHF
TGTGCCAGCAGTTGGGACAACGGTTATAATTCACCCCTCCACTTT
>TRBJ1-1|TRBV18|.|.
CASSPSMNTEAFF
TGTGCCAGCTCACCTTCCATGAACACTGAAGCTTTCTTT
>TRBJ2-1|TRBV7-9|TRBD2|.
CASTQGASGGAGEQFF
TGTGCCAGCACCCAGGGGGCTAGCGGGGGGGCTGGGGAGCAGTTCTTC
>TRBJ1-5|TRBV7-2|.|.
CASSLGGTGNQPQHF
TGTGCCAGCAGCTTAGGGGGAACAGGAAATCAGCCCCAGCATTTT
>TRBJ2-5|TRBV6-1|.|large
CASSAQGNQETQYF
TGTGCCAGCAGTGCACAGGGTAACCAGGAGACCCAGTACTTC
>TRBJ2-7|TRBV2|TRBD2|.
CASHIAGGYEQYF
TGTGCCAGCCACATAGCGGGGGGCTACGAGCAGTACTTC
>TRBJ1-2|TRBV2|.|.
CASSEMMEERDGYTF
TGTGCCAGCAGTGAAATGATGGAGGAACGGGATGGCTACACCTTC
>TRBJ1-5|TRBV4-1|TRBD1|.
CASSPGTGVNQPQHF
TGCGCCAGCAGCCCCGGGACAGGGGTGAATCAGCCCCAGCATTTT
>TRBJ2-1|TRBV30|.|.
CAWSVDSPGRNEQFF
TGTGCCTGGAGTGTTGACTCCCCGGGGCGCAATGAGCAGTTCTTC
>TRBJ2-7|TRBV6-5|.|.
CASRPWAGEGYEQYF
TGTGCCAGCAGACCTTGGGCAGGCGAGGGCTACGAGCAGTACTTC
>TRBJ1-1|TRBV13|.|once
CASTLTTEQNSEAFF
TGTGCCAGCACCCTTACAACAGAACAGAACTCCGAAGCTTTCTTT
>TRBJ2-3|TRBV7-9|TRBD2|.
CASSFGLVGTDTQYF
TGTGCCAGCAGCTTCGGACTAGTCGGCACAGATACGCAGTATTTT
>TRBJ1-2|TRBV4-1|.|.
CASSQDSGQHYGYTF
TGCGCCAGCAGCCAAGATTCGGGGCAACACTATGGCTACACCTTC
>TRBJ2-3|TRBV7-3|TRBD2|.
CASSSRAGGPADTQYF
TGTGCCAGCAGCTCCCGAGCGGGGGGGCCCGCAGATACGCAGTATTTT
>TRBJ2-5|TRBV5-6|.|.
CASSFTRGETQYF
TGTGCCAGCAGCTTTACGCGGGGAGAGACCCAGTACTTC
>TRBJ2-7|TRBV19|.|.
CASSIGQESGYEQYF
TGTGCCAGTAGTATAGGACAGGAGTCTGGTTACGAGCAGTACTTC
>TRBJ2-1|TRBV6-6|.|.
CASSYGQIYNEQFF
TGTGCCAGCAGTTACGGACAAATCTACAATGAGCAGTTCTTC
>TRBJ2-1|TRBV9|TRBD2|.
CASSPGLLSYNEQFF
TGTGCCAGCAGCCCGGGACTACTTTCCTACAATGAGCAGTTCTTC